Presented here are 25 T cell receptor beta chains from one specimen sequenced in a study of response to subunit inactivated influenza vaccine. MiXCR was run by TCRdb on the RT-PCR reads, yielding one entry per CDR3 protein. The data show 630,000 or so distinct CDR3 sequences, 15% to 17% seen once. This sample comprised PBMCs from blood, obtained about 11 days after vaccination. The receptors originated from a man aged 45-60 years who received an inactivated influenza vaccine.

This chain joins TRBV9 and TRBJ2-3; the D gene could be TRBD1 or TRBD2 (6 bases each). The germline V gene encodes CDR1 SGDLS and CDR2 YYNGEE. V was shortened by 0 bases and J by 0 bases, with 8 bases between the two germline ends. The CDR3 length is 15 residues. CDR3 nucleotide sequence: TGTGCCAGCAGCGTAGAAGGGGGGAGCACAGATACGCAGTATTTT. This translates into CASSVEGGSTDTQYF. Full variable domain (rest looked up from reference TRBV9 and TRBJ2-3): DSGVTQTPKHLITATGQRVTLRCSPRSGDLSVYWYQQSLDQGLQFLIQYYNGEERAKGNILERFSAQQFPDLHSELNLSSLELGDSALYFCASSVEGGSTDTQYFGPGTRLTVL.

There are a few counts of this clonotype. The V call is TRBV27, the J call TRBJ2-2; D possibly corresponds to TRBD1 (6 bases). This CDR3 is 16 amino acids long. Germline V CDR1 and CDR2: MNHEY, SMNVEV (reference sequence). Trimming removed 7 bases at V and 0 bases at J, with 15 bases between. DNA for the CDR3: TGTGCCAGCACCTTAGGGCCAGGGGCGAACACCGGGGAGCTGTTTTTT. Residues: CASTLGPGANTGELFF.

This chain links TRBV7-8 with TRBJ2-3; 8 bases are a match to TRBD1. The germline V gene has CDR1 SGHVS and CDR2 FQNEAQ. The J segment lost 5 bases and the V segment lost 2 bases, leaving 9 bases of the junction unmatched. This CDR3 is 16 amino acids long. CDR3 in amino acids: CASSLRQGPRGDTQYF. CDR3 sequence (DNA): TGTGCCAGCAGCTTACGACAGGGGCCACGTGGAGATACGCAGTATTTT.

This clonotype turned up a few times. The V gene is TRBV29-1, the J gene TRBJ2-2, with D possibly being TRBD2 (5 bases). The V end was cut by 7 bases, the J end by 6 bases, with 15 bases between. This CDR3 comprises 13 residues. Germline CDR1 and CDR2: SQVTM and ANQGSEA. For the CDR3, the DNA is TGCAGCGCCGACCCCGAGGGCCCCGGGGAGCTGTTTTTT. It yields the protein CSADPEGPGELFF.

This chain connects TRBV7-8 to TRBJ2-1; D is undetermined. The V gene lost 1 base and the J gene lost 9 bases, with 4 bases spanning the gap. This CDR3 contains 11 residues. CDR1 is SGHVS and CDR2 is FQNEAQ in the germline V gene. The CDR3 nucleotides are TGTGCCAGCAGCTTAGATGTTGAGCAGTTCTTC. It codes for CASSLDVEQFF.

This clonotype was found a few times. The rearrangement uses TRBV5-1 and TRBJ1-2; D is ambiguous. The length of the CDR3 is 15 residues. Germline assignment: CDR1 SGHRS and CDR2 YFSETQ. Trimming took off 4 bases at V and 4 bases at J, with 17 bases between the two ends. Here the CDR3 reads CASSPNGEGIYGYTF. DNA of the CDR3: TGCGCCAGCAGCCCAAACGGGGAGGGAATCTATGGCTACACCTTC.

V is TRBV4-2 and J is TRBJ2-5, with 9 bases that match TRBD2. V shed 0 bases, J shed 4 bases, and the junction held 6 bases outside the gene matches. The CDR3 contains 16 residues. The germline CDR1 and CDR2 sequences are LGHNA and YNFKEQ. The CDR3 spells CASSQERLAGLETQYF. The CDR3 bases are TGTGCCAGCAGCCAAGAGCGTCTAGCGGGATTAGAGACCCAGTACTTC.

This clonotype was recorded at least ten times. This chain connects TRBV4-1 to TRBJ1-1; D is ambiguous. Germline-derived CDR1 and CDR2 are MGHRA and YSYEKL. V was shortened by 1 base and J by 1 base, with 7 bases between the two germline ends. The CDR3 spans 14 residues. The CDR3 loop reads CASSQVTANTEAFF. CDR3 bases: TGCGCCAGCAGCCAAGTAACTGCGAACACTGAAGCTTTCTTT.

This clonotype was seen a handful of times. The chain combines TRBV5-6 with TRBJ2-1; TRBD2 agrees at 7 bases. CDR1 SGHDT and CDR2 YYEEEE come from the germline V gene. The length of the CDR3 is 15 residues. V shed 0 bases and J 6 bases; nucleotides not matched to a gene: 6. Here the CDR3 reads CASSLVRELANEQFF. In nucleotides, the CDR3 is TGTGCCAGCAGCTTGGTGCGGGAGTTGGCCAATGAGCAGTTCTTC.

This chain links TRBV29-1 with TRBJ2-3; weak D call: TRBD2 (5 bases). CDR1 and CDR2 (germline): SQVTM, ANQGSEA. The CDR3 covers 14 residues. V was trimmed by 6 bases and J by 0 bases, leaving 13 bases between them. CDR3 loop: CSVRARSSTDTQYF. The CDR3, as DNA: TGCAGCGTGAGGGCGCGTAGTAGCACAGATACGCAGTATTTT.

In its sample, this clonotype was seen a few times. CDR3 protein: CASSQDVSRVSPLHF. The CDR3 region has the DNA TGCGCCAGCAGCCAAGATGTTTCGAGGGTATCACCCCTCCACTTT. J is TRBJ1-6 and V is TRBV4-3; D unclear. The V gene lost 0 bases and the J gene lost 10 bases, with 13 bases spanning the gap. Germline values: CDR1 LGHNA, CDR2 YSLEER. CDR3 length: 15 residues.

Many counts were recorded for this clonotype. In DNA form, the CDR3 reads TGTGCCAGTCGTCTAGCGGCCACAGATACGCAGTATTTT. Translated: CASRLAATDTQYF. The rearrangement joins TRBV19 to TRBJ2-3; 7 bases align to TRBD2. Germline values: CDR1 LNHDA, CDR2 SQIVND (reference sequence). This CDR3 region has 13 residues. V lost 8 bases to trimming and J lost 2 bases; unmatched junction nucleotides: 4.

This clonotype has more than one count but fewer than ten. The DNA of the CDR3 is TGCAGTGCTAGGGAAGACAGGGGATTAGCCAAAAACATTCAGTACTTC. Translation: CSAREDRGLAKNIQYF. This chain links TRBV20-1 with TRBJ2-4; 8 bases agree with TRBD1. Germline CDR1 is DFQATT and CDR2 is SNEGSKA (reference sequence). V lost 3 bases, J lost 0 bases, and 7 bases stayed unmatched. This CDR3 comprises 16 residues.

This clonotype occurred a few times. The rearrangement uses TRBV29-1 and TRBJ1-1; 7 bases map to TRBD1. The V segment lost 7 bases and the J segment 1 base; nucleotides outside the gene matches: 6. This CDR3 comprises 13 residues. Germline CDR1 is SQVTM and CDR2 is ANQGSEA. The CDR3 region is CSGSGQTNTEAFF. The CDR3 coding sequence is TGCAGCGGGTCGGGACAGACGAACACTGAAGCTTTCTTT.

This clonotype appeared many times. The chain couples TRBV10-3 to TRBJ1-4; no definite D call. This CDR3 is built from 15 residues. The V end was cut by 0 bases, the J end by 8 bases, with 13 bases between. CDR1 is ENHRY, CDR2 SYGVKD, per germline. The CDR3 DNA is TGTGCCATCAGTGAGTCCTCCGGACCGGAAGAAAAACTGTTTTTT. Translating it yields CAISESSGPEEKLFF.

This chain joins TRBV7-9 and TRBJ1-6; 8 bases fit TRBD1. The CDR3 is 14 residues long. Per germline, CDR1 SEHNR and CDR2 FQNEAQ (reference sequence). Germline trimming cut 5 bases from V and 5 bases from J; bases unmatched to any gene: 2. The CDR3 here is CASSRGQDNSPLHF. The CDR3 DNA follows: TGTGCCAGCAGCCGGGGACAGGATAATTCACCCCTCCACTTT.

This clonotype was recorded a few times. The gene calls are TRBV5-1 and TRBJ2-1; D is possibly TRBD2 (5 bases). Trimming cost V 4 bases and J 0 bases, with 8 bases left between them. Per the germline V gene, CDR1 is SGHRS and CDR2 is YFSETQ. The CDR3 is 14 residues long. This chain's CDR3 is CASSKDYSYNEQFF. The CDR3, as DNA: TGCGCCAGCAGCAAAGACTACTCCTACAATGAGCAGTTCTTC.

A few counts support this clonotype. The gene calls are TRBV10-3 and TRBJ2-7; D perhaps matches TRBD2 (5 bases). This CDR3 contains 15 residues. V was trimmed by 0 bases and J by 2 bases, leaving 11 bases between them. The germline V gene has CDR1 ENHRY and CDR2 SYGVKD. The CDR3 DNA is TGTGCCATCAGTGAGTCGGGCGGGCGGACCTACGAGCAGTACTTC. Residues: CAISESGGRTYEQYF.

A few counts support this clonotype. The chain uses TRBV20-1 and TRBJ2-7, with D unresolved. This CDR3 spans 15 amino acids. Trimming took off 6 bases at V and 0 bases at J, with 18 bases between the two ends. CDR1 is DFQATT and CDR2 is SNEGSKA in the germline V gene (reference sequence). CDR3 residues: CSAPESAGSSYEQYF. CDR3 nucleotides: TGCAGTGCCCCTGAGTCGGCAGGTAGCTCCTACGAGCAGTACTTC.

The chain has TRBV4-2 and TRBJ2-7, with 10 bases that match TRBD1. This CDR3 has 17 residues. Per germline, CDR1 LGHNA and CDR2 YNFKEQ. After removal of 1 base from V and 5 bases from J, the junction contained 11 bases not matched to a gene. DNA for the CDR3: TGTGCCAGCAGCCAAGGGGGGATCCGGGACAGGGGCCACGAGCAGTACTTC. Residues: CASSQGGIRDRGHEQYF.

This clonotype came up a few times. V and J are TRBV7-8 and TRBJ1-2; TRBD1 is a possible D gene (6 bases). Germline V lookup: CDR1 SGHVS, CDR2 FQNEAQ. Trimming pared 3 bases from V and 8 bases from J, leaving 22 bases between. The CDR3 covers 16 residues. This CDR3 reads CASSLRDTKGGEGYTF. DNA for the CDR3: TGTGCCAGCAGCTTGCGGGACACTAAAGGCGGAGAGGGCTACACCTTC.

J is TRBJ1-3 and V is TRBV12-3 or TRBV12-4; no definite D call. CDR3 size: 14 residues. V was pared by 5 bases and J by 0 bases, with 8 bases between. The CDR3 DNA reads TGTGCCAGCAGTCTCCAGGACTCTGGAAACACCATATATTTT. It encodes CASSLQDSGNTIYF.

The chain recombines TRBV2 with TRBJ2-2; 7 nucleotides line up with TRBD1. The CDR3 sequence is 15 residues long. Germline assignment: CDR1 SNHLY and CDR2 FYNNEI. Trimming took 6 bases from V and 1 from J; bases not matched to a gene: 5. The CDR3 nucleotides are TGTGCCAGCAGACCGGGACAGATGAACACCGGGGAGCTGTTTTTT. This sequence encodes CASRPGQMNTGELFF.

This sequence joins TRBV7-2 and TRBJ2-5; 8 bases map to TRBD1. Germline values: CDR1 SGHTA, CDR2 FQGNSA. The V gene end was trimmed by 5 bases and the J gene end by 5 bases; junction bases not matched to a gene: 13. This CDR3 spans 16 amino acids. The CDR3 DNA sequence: TGTGCCAGCAGCCCGACCGGCCAGGGGGCCCGGGAGACCCAGTACTTC. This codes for CASSPTGQGARETQYF.

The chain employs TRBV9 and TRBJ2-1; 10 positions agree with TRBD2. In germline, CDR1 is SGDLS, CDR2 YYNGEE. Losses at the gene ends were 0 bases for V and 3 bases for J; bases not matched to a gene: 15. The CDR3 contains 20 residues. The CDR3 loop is CASSVGSGDGLAGVYNEQFF. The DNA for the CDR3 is TGTGCCAGCAGCGTAGGTTCGGGGGACGGGCTAGCGGGAGTCTACAATGAGCAGTTCTTC. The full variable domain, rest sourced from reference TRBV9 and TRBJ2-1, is DSGVTQTPKHLITATGQRVTLRCSPRSGDLSVYWYQQSLDQGLQFLIQYYNGEERAKGNILERFSAQQFPDLHSELNLSSLELGDSALYFCASSVGSGDGLAGVYNEQFFGPGTRLTVL.